The 16 T cell receptor beta chains below all came from one sample that was sequenced in a study of OX40 agonist ivuxolimab in advanced cancers. This table comes from immunoSEQ multiplex PCR, and its TCRdb copy is limited to in-frame clones, with some not included. The sample records 100,000 or so clones, approximately 85% being singletons. Sequenced material: CD4+ or CD8+ T cells sorted from blood, taken in a trial of the OX40 agonist ivuxolimab. The receptors shown here come from an adult with an advanced solid tumor such as melanoma, head and neck, liver or kidney cancer.

This sequence joins TRBV14 and TRBJ2-2, with D perhaps TRBD2 (5 bases). The ends were cut back, 4 bases at V and 3 bases at J, with 12 bases in the middle. Germline lookup yields CDR1 SGHDN and CDR2 FVKESK. CDR3 length: 15 residues. CDR3 region: CASSLNLRDTGELFF. DNA for the CDR3: TGTGCCAGCAGCCTTAATTTGCGGGACACCGGGGAGCTGTTTTTT.

The rearrangement joins TRBV11-3 to TRBJ2-5, with D unclear. The length of the CDR3 is 14 residues. Deletions cut 3 bases from V and 5 bases from J, with 13 bases between. From germline, CDR1 is SGHNT and CDR2 YENEEA. CDR3 nucleotide sequence: TGTGCCAGCAGCTTCCTCCTAGAAGTGGAGACCCAGTACTTC. The encoded protein is CASSFLLEVETQYF.

This clone was recorded at least ten times. This chain links TRBV28 with TRBJ2-3; no definite D call. The germline V gene encodes CDR1 MDHEN and CDR2 SYDVKM. V was pared by 2 bases and J by 7 bases, with 7 bases between. This CDR3 spans 12 amino acids. The CDR3 nucleotides read TGTGCCAGCAGTTTAGATAACAATACGCAGTATTTT. Translating gives CASSLDNNTQYF.

This chain links TRBV28 with TRBJ2-5; no clear D gene. V lost 2 bases and J lost 5, with 9 bases in between. This CDR3 region has 13 residues. Germline V gives CDR1 MDHEN, CDR2 SYDVKM. The CDR3 coding sequence is TGTGCCAGCAGTTTAATTTCCTACGAGACCCAGTACTTC. Translation: CASSLISYETQYF.

The rearrangement joins TRBV5-1 to TRBJ2-7; D tentatively reads TRBD1 or TRBD2 (5 bases each). CDR1 is SGHRS and CDR2 is YFSETQ in the germline V gene. The CDR3 is made up of 15 amino acids. V lost 0 bases and J 4 bases, leaving 14 bases between the germline ends. DNA of the CDR3: TGCGCCAGCAGCTTGGAACCGGGACCTTTATACGAGCAGTACTTC. Translated, it gives CASSLEPGPLYEQYF.

The genes are TRBV18 and TRBJ1-4, with TRBD1 as a possible D gene (5 bases). Deletions cut 6 bases from V and 7 bases from J, with 12 bases between. Looked up from germline, CDR1 is KGHSH and CDR2 is LQKENI. The CDR3 loop spans 13 amino acids. CDR3: CASSAGLSEKLFF. The CDR3 DNA reads TGTGCCAGCTCCGCAGGGCTGAGTGAAAAACTGTTTTTT.

The chain has TRBV7-8 and TRBJ2-1; D may correspond to TRBD1 or TRBD2 (7 bases each). The CDR3 is made up of 13 amino acids. Trimming removed 1 base from V and 9 bases from J, with 10 bases in between. CDR1 is SGHVS, CDR2 FQNEAQ, per germline. The CDR3 region is CASSLGEGAEQFF. CDR3 bases: TGTGCCAGCAGCTTAGGGGAGGGGGCTGAGCAGTTCTTC.

This clone was counted once. The chain has TRBV5-4 and TRBJ2-5; TRBD2 might be the D (5 bases). The CDR3 covers 14 residues. V was cut by 4 bases and J by 7 bases, with 17 bases left in between. The germline V gene has CDR1 SGHNT and CDR2 YYREEE (reference sequence). The CDR3 DNA reads as TGTGCCAGCAGCCTGGACCGGAGCGGTGTGACCCAGTACTTC. It encodes CASSLDRSGVTQYF.

The CDR3 DNA sequence: TGTGCCAGCAGCCCCGAAGGGACACAAGCGCACTATGGCTACACCTTC. Protein product: CASSPEGTQAHYGYTF. J is TRBJ1-2 and V is TRBV7-3; D might be TRBD1 (6 bases). CDR1 is SGHTA and CDR2 is FQGTGA in the germline V gene. V gave up 5 bases and J gave up 3 bases, with 19 bases separating them. This CDR3 has 16 amino acids.

The CDR3 is CATSSPSRLGLDEQFF. In DNA, the CDR3 is TGTGCCACCAGCAGTCCGTCCCGACTAGGATTGGATGAGCAGTTCTTC. This sequence joins TRBV15 and TRBJ2-1, with D perhaps matching TRBD2 (6 bases). The CDR3 sequence is 16 residues long. In germline, CDR1 is LNHNV, CDR2 YYDKDF (reference sequence). Between the trimmed V and J ends, which lost 3 bases and 8 bases, there was a span of 20 bases.

The rearrangement uses TRBV28 and TRBJ2-1, with TRBD2 identical over 7 bases. The V segment lost 3 bases and the J segment 9 bases; nucleotides outside the gene matches: 11. This CDR3 has 15 residues. In germline, CDR1 is MDHEN, CDR2 SYDVKM. The CDR3 nucleotides are TGTGCCAGCAGTTTTTCGACTAGCCTCACTACTGAGCAGTTCTTC. Protein sequence: CASSFSTSLTTEQFF.

On this clone itself: The same CDR3 is also encoded by other DNA sequences in this sample. The rearrangement uses TRBV7-3 and TRBJ1-4, with D perhaps matching TRBD1 (6 bases). Trimming removed 5 bases from V and 5 bases from J, with 12 bases in between. CDR1 and CDR2 from the germline V gene are SGHTA and FQGTGA. The CDR3 contains 14 residues. CDR3 nucleotide sequence: TGTGCCAGCAGCCTAGACGGGGGCAATGAAAAACTGTTTTTT. Translated, it gives CASSLDGGNEKLFF.

The V and J genes are TRBV5-5 and TRBJ2-7; D gene unclear. Trimming removed 4 bases at V and 2 bases at J, with 16 bases between. Germline V CDR1 and CDR2: SGHKS, YYEKEE (reference sequence). This CDR3 is built from 15 residues. In DNA form, the CDR3 reads TGTGCCAGCAGCCGGGCCGGTACAGAGACCTACGAGCAGTACTTC. Its protein is CASSRAGTETYEQYF.

The rearrangement joins TRBV5-6 to TRBJ1-1; D gene uncertain. CDR1 is SGHDT, CDR2 YYEEEE, per germline. The V end lost 0 bases, the J end lost 5 bases, and 5 bases lay between the germline ends. This CDR3 comprises 12 residues. The CDR3 bases are TGTGCCAGCAGCTTGGCCAGGACTGAAGCTTTCTTT. Translated, it gives CASSLARTEAFF.

J is TRBJ2-5 and V is TRBV5-1, with D hard to call. The J call may be wrong; the DNA end is better matched by TRBJ2-7. The CDR3 covers 13 residues. Per germline, CDR1 SGHRS and CDR2 YFSETQ. The CDR3 region is CASRDLPYYEQYF. The CDR3 DNA follows: TGCGCCAGCAGGGATCTCCCTTACTACGAGCAGTACTTC.

V gene TRBV5-1 combines with J gene TRBJ2-7, with D hard to call. CDR1 is SGHRS, CDR2 YFSETQ, per germline. The CDR3 sequence is 14 residues long. Trimming removed 7 bases at V and 4 bases at J, with 18 bases between. The chain's CDR3 is CASRLQTPGYEQYF. The CDR3 DNA is TGCGCCAGCCGTTTACAGACACCTGGATACGAGCAGTACTTC.